What follows are 17 T cell receptor beta chains derived from one specimen sequenced in a study of beta chain features in type 1 diabetes. The antigens of these receptors remain unknown. Sequencing targeted expressed TCRB transcripts, as all isolated RNA had been reverse transcribed. The assay was immunoSEQ multiplex PCR, and TCRdb's table has in-frame clones only and misses some. The sample yields about 170,000 clones, around 7.8% seen once. Study observations and caveats: In every one of the four CD4+ subsets, TCRB CDR3s were moderately but significantly shorter in Type 1 diabetes patients.

The sequenced material came from central memory CD4+ T cells from blood. The receptors come from a woman in her 40s with type 1 diabetes.

This clone was picked up a small number of times. The V gene is TRBV25-1, the J gene TRBJ2-7, with TRBD2 matching 14 bases. The V gene end was trimmed by 4 bases and the J gene end by 6 bases; junction bases not matched to a gene: 11. This CDR3 comprises 17 residues. CDR1 and CDR2 from the germline V gene are MGHDK and SYGVNS. CDR3: CASSGAFGLAGGSEQYF. DNA of the CDR3: TGTGCCAGCAGTGGGGCCTTCGGACTAGCGGGAGGTTCCGAGCAGTACTTC.

This clone was detected only a few times. The chain combines TRBV7-9 with TRBJ2-7; no definite D call. The CDR3 is 12 amino acids. Germline values: CDR1 SEHNR, CDR2 FQNEAQ (reference sequence). Deletions cut 7 bases from V and 3 bases from J, with 10 bases between. CDR3 in DNA: TGTGCCAGCACCCAGGTCGGCTACGAGCAGTACTTC. This gives the protein CASTQVGYEQYF.

Only a few counts were recorded for this clone. This chain links TRBV5-1 with TRBJ2-1; tentative D call: TRBD2 (6 bases). CDR1 and CDR2 from the germline V gene are SGHRS and YFSETQ. The CDR3 has 15 amino acids. V shed 4 bases and J shed 0 bases, with 11 bases lying between them. The CDR3 sequence: CASSGGLHSYNEQFF. CDR3 bases: TGCGCCAGCAGCGGGGGACTCCACTCCTACAATGAGCAGTTCTTC. Complete variable domain (other parts from reference TRBV5-1 and TRBJ2-1): KAGVTQTPRYLIKTRGQQVTLSCSPISGHRSVSWYQQTPGQGLQFLFEYFSETQRNKGNFPGRFSGRQFSNSRSEMNVSTLELGDSALYLCASSGGLHSYNEQFFGPGTRLTVL.

Only a few counts were recorded for this clone. V gene TRBV5-1 combines with J gene TRBJ2-1; 8 bases map to TRBD1. Germline assignment: CDR1 SGHRS and CDR2 YFSETQ. Trimming cost V 6 bases and J 9 bases; bases outside gene matches: 14. This CDR3 comprises 15 residues. The DNA for the CDR3 is TGCGCCAGCAACTTCGGGGACAGGATCCGTCGTGAGCAGTTCTTC. It codes for CASNFGDRIRREQFF.

This clone has more than one count but fewer than ten. CDR3 residues: CASSLFPKETQYF. The DNA for the CDR3 is TGTGCCAGCAGCCTATTCCCTAAAGAGACCCAGTACTTC. V usage is TRBV7-2 and J usage is TRBJ2-5; D unclear. CDR1 SGHTA and CDR2 FQGNSA come from the germline V gene. Deletions cut 5 bases from V and 3 bases from J, with 10 bases between. The CDR3 length is 13 residues.

This sequence joins TRBV5-1 and TRBJ2-5, with 9 bases that match TRBD1. V was clipped by 4 bases and J by 5 bases; unmatched bases: 9. Germline V gene data show CDR1 as SGHRS and CDR2 as YFSETQ. The CDR3 is 15 amino acids. CDR3 coding DNA: TGCGCCAGCAGCAAACAGGGGGCCGTGGAGGAGACCCAGTACTTC. The encoded protein is CASSKQGAVEETQYF.

The chain couples TRBV7-2 to TRBJ2-5; 8 bases are a match to TRBD1. Looked up from germline, CDR1 is SGHTA and CDR2 is FQGNSA. J lost 2 bases, V lost 4 bases, and 3 bases had no gene match. CDR3 length equals 14 residues. The CDR3 DNA sequence: TGTGCCAGCAGCTCCCGGACAGGGCAAGAGACCCAGTACTTC. It encodes CASSSRTGQETQYF.

This clone was found a few times. The chain uses TRBV7-2 and TRBJ2-1; D is unclear. Germline CDR1 SGHTA, CDR2 FQGNSA. The ends were cut back, 4 bases at V and 3 bases at J, with 7 bases in the middle. This CDR3 is 13 amino acids long. CDR3: CASSSPFYNEQFF. Written as DNA, the CDR3 is TGTGCCAGCAGCTCCCCTTTCTACAATGAGCAGTTCTTC. Based on the CDR3 plus reference TRBV7-2 and TRBJ2-1, the full variable domain is GAGVSQSPSNKVTEKGKDVELRCDPISGHTALYWYRQSLGQGLEFLIYFQGNSAPDKSGLPSDRFSAERTGGSVSTLTIQRTQQEDSAVYLCASSSPFYNEQFFGPGTRLTVL.

V gene TRBV5-1 combines with J gene TRBJ2-3; 7 bases map to TRBD1. The V gene end was trimmed by 1 base and the J gene end by 2 bases; junction bases not matched to a gene: 7. Germline values: CDR1 SGHRS, CDR2 YFSETQ. This CDR3 comprises 16 residues. Here the CDR3 DNA reads TGCGCCAGCAGCTTGAGACAGGGAATGTCCACAGATACGCAGTATTTT. Amino acids: CASSLRQGMSTDTQYF.

This clone was seen only a few times. The gene calls are TRBV30 and TRBJ1-1; D is ambiguous. V was shortened by 0 bases and J by 10 bases, with 15 bases between the two germline ends. The CDR3 loop spans 13 amino acids. Germline V CDR1 and CDR2: GTSNPN, SVGIG (reference sequence). The CDR3 DNA reads as TGTGCCTGGAGTGTAGTACAGCCAGGAGGAGCTTTCTTT. Protein: CAWSVVQPGGAFF.

This clone came up a few times. The sample carries other DNA sequences with the same CDR3. V is TRBV28 and J is TRBJ2-1; 10 bases line up with TRBD2. Germline values: CDR1 MDHEN, CDR2 SYDVKM. With 6 bases clipped from V and 4 bases from J, the junction kept 6 bases outside the gene matches. The CDR3 has 15 residues. The CDR3 DNA reads TGTGCCAGCAGCTTCGGACTAGCGGAATACAATGAGCAGTTCTTC. It is translated as CASSFGLAEYNEQFF.

This clone was counted a few times. V usage is TRBV5-1 and J usage is TRBJ1-5; no firm D call. There are 15 residues in the CDR3. Trimming took off 0 bases at V and 5 bases at J, with 12 bases between the two ends. The germline CDR1 and CDR2 sequences are SGHRS and YFSETQ. CDR3 in amino acids: CASSLDSGSDQPQHF. As DNA, the CDR3 is TGCGCCAGCAGCTTGGATTCGGGTTCCGATCAGCCCCAGCATTTT.

This clone was recorded at least ten times. The chain employs TRBV15 and TRBJ2-1; the D gene is possibly TRBD1 (6 bases). Germline CDR1 and CDR2: LNHNV and YYDKDF (reference sequence). The CDR3 has 13 residues. The V end lost 0 bases, the J end lost 15 bases, and 15 bases lay between the germline ends. CDR3 coding DNA: TGTGCCACCAGCAGAGATCGACAGGCCCCCCTGTTCTTC. Residues: CATSRDRQAPLFF.

The V gene is TRBV6-1, the J gene TRBJ2-7; 9 nucleotides match TRBD1. Germline assignment: CDR1 MNHNS and CDR2 SASEGT. Trimming cost V 0 bases and J 9 bases; bases outside gene matches: 6. The length of the CDR3 is 14 residues. The DNA of the CDR3 is TGTGCCAGCAGTGAAGCGACGGGACAGGGCTTGCAGTACTTC. This translates into CASSEATGQGLQYF.

This clone was counted only a few times. The V gene is TRBV5-1, the J gene TRBJ1-1; tentative D call: TRBD1 (5 bases). The CDR3 runs 15 residues. Trimming left V 4 bases short and J 2 bases short, with 15 bases between. Looked up from germline, CDR1 is SGHRS and CDR2 is YFSETQ. CDR3 protein: CASSAPRGDNTEAFF. DNA for the CDR3: TGCGCCAGCAGCGCCCCTCGGGGGGACAACACTGAAGCTTTCTTT. Full variable domain (outside the CDR3, taken from reference TRBV5-1 and TRBJ1-1): KAGVTQTPRYLIKTRGQQVTLSCSPISGHRSVSWYQQTPGQGLQFLFEYFSETQRNKGNFPGRFSGRQFSNSRSEMNVSTLELGDSALYLCASSAPRGDNTEAFFGQGTRLTVV.

The sample holds many counts of this clone. The chain uses TRBV5-1 and TRBJ2-5, with a tentative D call TRBD2 (5 bases). The CDR3 is 13 amino acids. V lost 4 bases and J 7 bases, leaving 14 bases between the germline ends. Germline loops: CDR1 SGHRS, CDR2 YFSETQ. CDR3 sequence: CASSKGPEGTQYF. The CDR3 nucleotides read TGCGCCAGCAGCAAGGGCCCCGAGGGGACCCAGTACTTC.

The chain employs TRBV15 and TRBJ1-5; 7 nucleotides agree with TRBD1. The CDR3 loop spans 14 amino acids. Germline assignment: CDR1 LNHNV and CDR2 YYDKDF (reference sequence). The ends lost 1 base at V and 6 bases at J; junction bases unmatched: 3. For the CDR3, the DNA is TGTGCCACCAGCAGAGGACAGGGAAGTCAGCCCCAGCATTTT. Encoded protein: CATSRGQGSQPQHF.